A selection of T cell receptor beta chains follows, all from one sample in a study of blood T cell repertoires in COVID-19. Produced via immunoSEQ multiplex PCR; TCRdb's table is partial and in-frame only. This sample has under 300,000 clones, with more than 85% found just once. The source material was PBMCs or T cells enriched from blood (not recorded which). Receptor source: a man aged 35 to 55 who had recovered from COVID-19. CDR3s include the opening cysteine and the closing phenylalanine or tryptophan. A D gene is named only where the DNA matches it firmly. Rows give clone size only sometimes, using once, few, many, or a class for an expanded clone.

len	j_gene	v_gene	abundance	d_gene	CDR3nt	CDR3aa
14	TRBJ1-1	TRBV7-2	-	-	TGTGCCAGCAGCTTAGTCAGGGTAGGGACTGAAGCTTTCTTT	CASSLVRVGTEAFF
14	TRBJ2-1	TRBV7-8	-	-	TGTGCCAGCAGCTTAGTTGGTAGCACCAATGAGCAGTTCTTC	CASSLVGSTNEQFF
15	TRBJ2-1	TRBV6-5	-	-	TGTGCCAGCAGTTACAGACAGGCCTCCTACAATGAGCAGTTCTTC	CASSYRQASYNEQFF
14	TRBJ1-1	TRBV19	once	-	TGTGCCAGTAGTCCGGCAGGGGAAGGGGGTGAAGCTTTCTTT	CASSPAGEGGEAFF
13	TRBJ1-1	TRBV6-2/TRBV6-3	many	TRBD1	TGTGCCAGCAGATACAGGGGGAGTACTGAAGCTTTCTTT	CASRYRGSTEAFF
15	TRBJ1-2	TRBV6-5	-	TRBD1	TGTGCCAGCACCTGGGGCCCGGACAGGGACTATGGCTACACCTTC	CASTWGPDRDYGYTF
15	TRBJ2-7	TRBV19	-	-	TGTGCCAGTAGTACACCTTATAGAGATAACGCCGAGCAGTACTTC	CASSTPYRDNAEQYF
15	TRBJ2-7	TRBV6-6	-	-	TGTGCCAGCAGTCGACCAATTTCTAACTCCTACGAGCAGTACTTC	CASSRPISNSYEQYF
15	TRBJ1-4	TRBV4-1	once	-	TGCGCCAGCAGCCAAGTTTACAGGGCTAATGAAAAACTGTTTTTT	CASSQVYRANEKLFF
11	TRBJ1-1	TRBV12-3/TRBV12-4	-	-	TGTGCCAGCACCCGGAGCACTGAAGCTTTCTTT	CASTRSTEAFF
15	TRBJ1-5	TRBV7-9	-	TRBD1	TGTGCCAGCAGCTTGAACAGGGGGGTGGATCAGCCCCAGCATTTT	CASSLNRGVDQPQHF
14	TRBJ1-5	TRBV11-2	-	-	TGTGCCAGCAGCTTAACGCAGGGCAATCAGCCCCAGCATTTT	CASSLTQGNQPQHF
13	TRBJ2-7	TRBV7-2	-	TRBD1	TGTGCCAGCGGCTCGAACAGGGGCTACGAGCAGTACTTC	CASGSNRGYEQYF
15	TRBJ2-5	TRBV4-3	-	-	TGCGCCAGCAGCCCAAGTTCAGGGGCGCGAGAGACCCAGTACTTC	CASSPSSGARETQYF
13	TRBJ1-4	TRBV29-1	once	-	TGCAGCGTTAATCCCAGGGGTAATGAAAAACTGTTTTTT	CSVNPRGNEKLFF
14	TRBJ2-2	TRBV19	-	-	TGTGCCAGTAGGACCGTACGGGACACCGGGGAGCTGTTTTTT	CASRTVRDTGELFF